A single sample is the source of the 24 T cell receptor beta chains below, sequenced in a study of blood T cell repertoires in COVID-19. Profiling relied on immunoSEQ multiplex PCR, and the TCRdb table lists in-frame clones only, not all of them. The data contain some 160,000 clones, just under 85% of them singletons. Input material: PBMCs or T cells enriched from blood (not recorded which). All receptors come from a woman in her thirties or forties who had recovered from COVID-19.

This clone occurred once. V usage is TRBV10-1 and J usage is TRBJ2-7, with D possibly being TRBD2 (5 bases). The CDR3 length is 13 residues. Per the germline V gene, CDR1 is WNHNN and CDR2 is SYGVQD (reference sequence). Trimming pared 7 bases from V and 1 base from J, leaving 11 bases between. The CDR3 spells CASNDRGSYEQYF. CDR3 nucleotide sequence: TGCGCCAGCAACGATCGCGGGTCCTACGAGCAGTACTTC.

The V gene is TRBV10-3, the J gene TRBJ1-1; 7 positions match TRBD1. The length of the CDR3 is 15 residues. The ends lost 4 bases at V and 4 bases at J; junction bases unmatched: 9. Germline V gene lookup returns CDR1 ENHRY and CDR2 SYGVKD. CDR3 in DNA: TGTGCCATCAGTGTAGGAGGGGGCGCCGGCACTGAAGCTTTCTTT. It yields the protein CAISVGGGAGTEAFF.

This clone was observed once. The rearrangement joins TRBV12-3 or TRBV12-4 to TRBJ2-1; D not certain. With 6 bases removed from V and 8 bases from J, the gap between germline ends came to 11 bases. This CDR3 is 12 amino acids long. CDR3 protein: CASRSIRDEQFF. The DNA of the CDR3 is TGTGCCAGCAGATCAATCCGGGATGAGCAGTTCTTC.

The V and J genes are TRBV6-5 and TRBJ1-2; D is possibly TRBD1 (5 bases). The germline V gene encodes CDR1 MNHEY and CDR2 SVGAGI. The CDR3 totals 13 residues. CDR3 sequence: CAGGEGANYGYTF. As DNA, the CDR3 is TGTGCAGGAGGGGAGGGAGCTAACTATGGCTACACCTTC.

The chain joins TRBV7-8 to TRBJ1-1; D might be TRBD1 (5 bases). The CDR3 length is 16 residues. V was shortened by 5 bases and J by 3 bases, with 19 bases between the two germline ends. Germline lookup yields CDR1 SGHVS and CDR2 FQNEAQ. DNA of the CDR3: TGTGCCAGCAGCCCCCGAGGCGGGGCAGTAGACACTGAAGCTTTCTTT. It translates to CASSPRGGAVDTEAFF.

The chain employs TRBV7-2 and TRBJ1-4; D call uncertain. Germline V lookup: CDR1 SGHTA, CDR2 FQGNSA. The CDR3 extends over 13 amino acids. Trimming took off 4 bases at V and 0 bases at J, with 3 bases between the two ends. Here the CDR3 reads CASSSATNEKLFF. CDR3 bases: TGTGCCAGCAGCTCGGCAACTAATGAAAAACTGTTTTTT.

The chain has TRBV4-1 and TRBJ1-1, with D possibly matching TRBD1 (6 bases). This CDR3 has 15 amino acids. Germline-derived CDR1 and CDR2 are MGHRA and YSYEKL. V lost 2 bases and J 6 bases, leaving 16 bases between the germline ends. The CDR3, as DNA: TGCGCCAGCAGCCAAAACCGGGACATAGTTTCTGAAGCTTTCTTT. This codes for CASSQNRDIVSEAFF.

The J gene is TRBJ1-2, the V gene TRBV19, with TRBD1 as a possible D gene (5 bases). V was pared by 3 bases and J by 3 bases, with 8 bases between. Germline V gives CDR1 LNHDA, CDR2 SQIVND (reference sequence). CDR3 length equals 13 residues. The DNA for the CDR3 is TGTGCCAGTAGTATTCGGGGGGACTATGGCTACACCTTC. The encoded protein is CASSIRGDYGYTF. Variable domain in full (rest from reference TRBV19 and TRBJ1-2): DGGITQSPKYLFRKEGQNVTLSCEQNLNHDAMYWYRQDPGQGLRLIYYSQIVNDFQKGDIAEGYSVSREKKESFPLTVTSAQKNPTAFYLCASSIRGDYGYTFGSGTRLTVV.

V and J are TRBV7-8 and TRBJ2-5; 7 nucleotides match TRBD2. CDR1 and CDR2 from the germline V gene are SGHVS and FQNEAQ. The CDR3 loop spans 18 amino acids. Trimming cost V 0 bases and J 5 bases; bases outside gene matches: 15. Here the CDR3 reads CASSLASSGLSPVETQYF. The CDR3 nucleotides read TGTGCCAGCAGCTTAGCGTCATCGGGACTAAGTCCAGTGGAGACCCAGTACTTC.

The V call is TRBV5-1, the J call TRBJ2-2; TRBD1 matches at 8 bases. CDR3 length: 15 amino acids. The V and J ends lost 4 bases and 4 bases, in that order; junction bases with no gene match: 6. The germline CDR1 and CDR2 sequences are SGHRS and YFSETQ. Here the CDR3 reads CASSLTGARTGELFF. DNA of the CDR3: TGCGCCAGCAGCCTGACAGGGGCTCGCACCGGGGAGCTGTTTTTT.

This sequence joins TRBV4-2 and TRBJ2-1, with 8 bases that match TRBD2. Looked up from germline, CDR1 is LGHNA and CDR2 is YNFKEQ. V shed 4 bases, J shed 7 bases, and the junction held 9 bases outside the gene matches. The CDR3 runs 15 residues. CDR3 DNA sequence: TGTGCCAGCAGCCTTGGGAGTAGCGGGATAAATGAGCAGTTCTTC. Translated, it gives CASSLGSSGINEQFF.

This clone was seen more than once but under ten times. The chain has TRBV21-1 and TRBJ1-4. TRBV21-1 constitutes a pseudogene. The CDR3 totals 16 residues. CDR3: CASSLRLGATNEKLFF. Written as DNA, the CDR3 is TGTGCCAGCAGCTTACGGCTAGGTGCAACTAATGAAAAACTGTTTTTT.

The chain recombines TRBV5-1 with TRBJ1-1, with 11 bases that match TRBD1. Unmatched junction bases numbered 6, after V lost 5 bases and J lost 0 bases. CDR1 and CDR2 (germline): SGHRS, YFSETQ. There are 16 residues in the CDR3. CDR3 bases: TGCGCCAGCAGAAACGGACAGGGGGCTTTGAACACTGAAGCTTTCTTT. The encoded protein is CASRNGQGALNTEAFF.

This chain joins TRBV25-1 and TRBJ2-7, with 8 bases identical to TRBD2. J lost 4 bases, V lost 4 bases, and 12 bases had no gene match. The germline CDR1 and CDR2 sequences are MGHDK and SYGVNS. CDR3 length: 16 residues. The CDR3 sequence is CASSGPQGGRTYEQYF. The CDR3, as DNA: TGTGCCAGCAGTGGACCCCAGGGCGGGAGGACTTACGAGCAGTACTTC.

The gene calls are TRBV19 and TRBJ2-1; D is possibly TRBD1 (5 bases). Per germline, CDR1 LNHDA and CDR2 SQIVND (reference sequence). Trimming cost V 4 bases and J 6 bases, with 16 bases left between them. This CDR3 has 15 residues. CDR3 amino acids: CASSTGFSIGNEQFF. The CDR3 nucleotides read TGTGCCAGTAGTACAGGGTTTTCCATCGGCAATGAGCAGTTCTTC.

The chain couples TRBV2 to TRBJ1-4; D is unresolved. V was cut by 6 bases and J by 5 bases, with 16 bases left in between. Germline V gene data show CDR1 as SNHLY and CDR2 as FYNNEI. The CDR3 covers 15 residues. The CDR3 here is CASSPLRLRNEKLFF. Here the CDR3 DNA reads TGTGCCAGCAGCCCATTGAGGCTCCGGAATGAAAAACTGTTTTTT.

The CDR3 is CASSEAPLGHTQETQYF. CDR3 DNA sequence: TGTGCCAGCAGTGAAGCGCCACTGGGACATACGCAAGAGACCCAGTACTTC. This chain uses TRBV6-1 with TRBJ2-5; D may be TRBD1 (6 bases). Germline V gives CDR1 MNHNS, CDR2 SASEGT. The V and J ends lost 0 bases and 2 bases respectively, with 16 bases between them. The CDR3 spans 17 residues.

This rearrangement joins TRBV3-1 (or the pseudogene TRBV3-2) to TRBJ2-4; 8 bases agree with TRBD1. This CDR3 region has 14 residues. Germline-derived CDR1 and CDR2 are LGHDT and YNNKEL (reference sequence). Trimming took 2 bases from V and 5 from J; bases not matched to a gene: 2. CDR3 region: CASSQRDRQNIQYF. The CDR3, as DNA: TGTGCCAGCAGCCAACGGGACAGGCAAAACATTCAGTACTTC.

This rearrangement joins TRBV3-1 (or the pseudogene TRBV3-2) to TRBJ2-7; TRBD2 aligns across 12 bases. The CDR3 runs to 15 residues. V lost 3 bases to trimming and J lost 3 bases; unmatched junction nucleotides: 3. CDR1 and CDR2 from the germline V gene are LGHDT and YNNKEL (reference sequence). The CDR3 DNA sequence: TGTGCCAGCAGCCACAGGACTAGCGGGAACTACGAGCAGTACTTC. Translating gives CASSHRTSGNYEQYF.

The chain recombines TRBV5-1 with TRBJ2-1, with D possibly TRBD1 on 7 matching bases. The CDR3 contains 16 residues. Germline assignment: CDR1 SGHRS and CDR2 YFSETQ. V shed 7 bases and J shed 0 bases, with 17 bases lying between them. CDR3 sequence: CASYEGAGSSYNEQFF. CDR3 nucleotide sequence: TGCGCCAGCTATGAGGGGGCCGGGAGCTCCTACAATGAGCAGTTCTTC.

The CDR3 spells CSASNGSSYNEQFF. Here the CDR3 DNA reads TGCAGTGCTAGTAACGGGAGTTCCTACAATGAGCAGTTCTTC. J is TRBJ2-1 and V is TRBV20-1; TRBD2 is a possible D gene (6 bases). The CDR3 runs 14 residues. Germline loops: CDR1 DFQATT, CDR2 SNEGSKA (reference sequence). V was shortened by 3 bases and J by 1 base, with 10 bases between the two germline ends.

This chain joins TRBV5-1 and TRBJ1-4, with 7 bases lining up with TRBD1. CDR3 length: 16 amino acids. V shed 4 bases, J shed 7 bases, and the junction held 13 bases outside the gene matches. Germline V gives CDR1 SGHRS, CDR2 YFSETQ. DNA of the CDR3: TGCGCCAGCAGCCTAGTATACAGGGGCCGAGGTGAAAAACTGTTTTTT. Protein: CASSLVYRGRGEKLFF.

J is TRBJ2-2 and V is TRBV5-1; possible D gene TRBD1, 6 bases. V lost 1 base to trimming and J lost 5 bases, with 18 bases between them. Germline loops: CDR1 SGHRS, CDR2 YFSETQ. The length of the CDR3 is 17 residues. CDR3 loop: CASSLPTGYGGTGELFF. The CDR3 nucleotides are TGCGCCAGCAGCTTGCCTACAGGGTACGGCGGTACCGGGGAGCTGTTTTTT.

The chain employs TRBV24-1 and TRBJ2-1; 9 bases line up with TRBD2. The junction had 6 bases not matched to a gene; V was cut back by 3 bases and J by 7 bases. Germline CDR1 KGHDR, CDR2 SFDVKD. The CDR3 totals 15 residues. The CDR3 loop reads CATSDIAGEGNEQFF. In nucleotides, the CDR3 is TGTGCCACCAGTGATATAGCGGGAGAGGGTAATGAGCAGTTCTTC.